One sample yielded the 12 T cell receptor beta chains listed below, sequenced in a study of T cells after posttransplantation cyclophosphamide. Assay: immunoSEQ multiplex PCR; the TCRdb copy retains only in-frame clones and omits some. The sample is made up of 9,500 to 15,000 clones, none counted only once. Sequenced: PBMCs. These receptor sequences come from a woman in her thirties or forties in good health, CMV-negative, and a related stem cell transplant donor.

This clone occurred many times. The chain couples TRBV12-3 or TRBV12-4 to TRBJ2-5, with 8 bases matching TRBD2. The CDR3 loop spans 13 amino acids. Losses at the gene ends were 6 bases for V and 3 bases for J; bases not matched to a gene: 3. The CDR3 nucleotides are TGTGCCAGCAGGCACGGGGGGGAAGAGACCCAGTACTTC. It codes for CASRHGGEETQYF.

In its sample, this clone was seen many times. The V call is TRBV7-9, the J call TRBJ1-3; D gene unclear. V was clipped by 2 bases and J by 0 bases, with 11 bases between them. The CDR3 runs 16 residues. Germline V CDR1 and CDR2: SEHNR, FQNEAQ (reference sequence). The CDR3 DNA sequence: TGTGCCAGCAGCTTATCCGGCGGCAGCTCTGGAAACACCATATATTTT. As protein: CASSLSGGSSGNTIYF.

This clone was found many times. J is TRBJ1-3 and V is TRBV5-6; 10 nucleotides line up with TRBD1. The germline V gene has CDR1 SGHDT and CDR2 YYEEEE. There are 16 residues in the CDR3. With V trimmed by 4 bases and J by 0 bases, 4 bases remained unmatched. CDR3 in amino acids: CASSKWTGGSGNTIYF. As DNA, the CDR3 is TGTGCCAGCAGCAAATGGACAGGGGGCTCTGGAAACACCATATATTTT.

This clone came up many times. This chain joins TRBV6-5 and TRBJ1-4, with 7 bases lining up with TRBD1. V shed 0 bases, J shed 7 bases, and the junction held 5 bases outside the gene matches. The CDR3 loop spans 15 amino acids. Germline V lookup: CDR1 MNHEY, CDR2 SVGAGI. CDR3 amino acids: CASSYSKGAREKLFF. Written as DNA, the CDR3 is TGTGCCAGCAGTTACTCGAAGGGGGCGCGTGAAAAACTGTTTTTT.

This clone was recorded at least ten times. The V call is TRBV12-3 or TRBV12-4, the J call TRBJ2-1; D perhaps matches TRBD2 (6 bases). V was clipped by 3 bases and J by 3 bases, with 12 bases between them. This CDR3 has 15 amino acids. The CDR3 coding sequence is TGTGCCAGCAGTTTGGGTGCGGGAAACTACAATGAGCAGTTCTTC. Translated: CASSLGAGNYNEQFF.

Many counts were recorded for this clone. The chain uses TRBV25-1 and TRBJ2-2, with a possible D match to TRBD1 (5 bases). The CDR3 length is 14 residues. The germline V gene encodes CDR1 MGHDK and CDR2 SYGVNS. V lost 3 bases to trimming and J lost 4 bases, with 9 bases between them. CDR3 DNA sequence: TGTGCCAGCAGTGATGGACAATTCACCGGGGAGCTGTTTTTT. This encodes CASSDGQFTGELFF.

This clone was found many times. The V call is TRBV30, the J call TRBJ1-1, with D perhaps TRBD1 (6 bases). The germline V and J ends were trimmed by 0 bases and 9 bases, with 11 bases remaining between them. The CDR3 sequence is 12 residues long. Germline V gene sequence: CDR1 GTSNPN, CDR2 SVGIG (reference sequence). The CDR3 nucleotides read TGTGCCTGGAGTGTCCTGGACAGTAAAGCTTTCTTT. This encodes CAWSVLDSKAFF.

This clone was counted at least ten times. V usage is TRBV9 and J usage is TRBJ1-3; possible D gene TRBD1, 5 bases. V was trimmed by 7 bases and J by 0 bases, leaving 14 bases between them. The CDR3 loop spans 15 amino acids. Germline V CDR1 and CDR2: SGDLS, YYNGEE. The CDR3 reads CASSPGKGSGNTIYF. The CDR3 region has the DNA TGTGCCAGCTCCCCAGGGAAGGGCTCTGGAAACACCATATATTTT.

Only a few counts were recorded for this clone. The chain recombines TRBV9 with TRBJ2-5, with TRBD1 matching 9 bases. Germline assignment: CDR1 SGDLS and CDR2 YYNGEE. Unmatched junction bases numbered 6, after V lost 2 bases and J lost 4 bases. This CDR3 comprises 15 residues. CDR3 bases: TGTGCCAGCAGCGTTCGACAGGGGGGGGCAGAGACCCAGTACTTC. Its protein is CASSVRQGGAETQYF.

In its sample, this clone was seen many times. The chain is built from TRBV5-1 and TRBJ1-2; 7 bases are a match to TRBD1. Looked up from germline, CDR1 is SGHRS and CDR2 is YFSETQ. This CDR3 comprises 15 residues. V gave up 0 bases and J gave up 4 bases; unmatched junction bases: 6. CDR3 DNA: TGCGCCAGCAGCTTGGGGTCGACAGGGTCCTATGGCTACACCTTC. Protein sequence: CASSLGSTGSYGYTF. Supplemented by reference TRBV5-1 and TRBJ1-2, the full variable domain reads KAGVTQTPRYLIKTRGQQVTLSCSPISGHRSVSWYQQTPGQGLQFLFEYFSETQRNKGNFPGRFSGRQFSNSRSEMNVSTLELGDSALYLCASSLGSTGSYGYTFGSGTRLTVV.

This clone was picked up many times. The chain uses TRBV12-3 or TRBV12-4 and TRBJ2-1, with D tentatively TRBD2 (6 bases). The CDR3 spans 12 residues. The V and J ends lost 5 bases and 10 bases respectively, with 12 bases between them. Written as DNA, the CDR3 is TGTGCCAGCAGTAAGGGGCTAGCGGAGCAGTTCTTC. Translating it yields CASSKGLAEQFF.

This clone has at least ten counts. The V call is TRBV18, the J call TRBJ1-4; 11 bases match TRBD1. Germline V CDR1 and CDR2: KGHSH, LQKENI. The junction had 1 base not matched to a gene; V was cut back by 3 bases and J by 1 base. The CDR3 consists of 16 residues. The DNA of the CDR3 is TGTGCCAGCTCACCGGGGACAGGGGGAACTAATGAAAAACTGTTTTTT. This sequence encodes CASSPGTGGTNEKLFF.